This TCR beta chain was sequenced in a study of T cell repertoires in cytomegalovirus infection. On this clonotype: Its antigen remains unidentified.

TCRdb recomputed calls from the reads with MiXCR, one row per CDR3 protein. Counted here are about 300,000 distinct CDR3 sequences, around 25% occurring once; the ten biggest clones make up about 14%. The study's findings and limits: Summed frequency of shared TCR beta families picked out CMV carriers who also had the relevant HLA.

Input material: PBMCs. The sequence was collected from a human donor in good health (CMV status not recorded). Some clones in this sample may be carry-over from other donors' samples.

The CDR3 spells CASSQVFVLQGNQPQHF. The DNA of the CDR3 is TGCGCCAGCAGCCAAGTTTTCGTTCTTCAGGGCAATCAGCCCCAGCATTTT. V and J are TRBV4-1 and TRBJ1-5; D not resolved. The CDR3 spans 17 residues. Germline V gene lookup returns CDR1 MGHRA and CDR2 YSYEKL. V was pared by 1 base and J by 2 bases, with 15 bases between.